Following are 7 T cell receptor beta chains from one sample sequenced in a study of T cell changes during pregnancy in multiple sclerosis. Generated by immunoSEQ multiplex PCR, the TCRdb table keeps only in-frame clones and is missing some. This sample has 85,000 to 90,000 clones; 94% occur once, and the top ten carry less than 2%. Here the sequenced sample was peripheral blood, taken after pregnancy. The origin of the receptors is a female donor in good health, enrolled as a control in a pregnancy study.

The chain employs TRBV27 and TRBJ1-5; D remains unclear. V gave up 6 bases and J gave up 7 bases, with 19 bases separating them. The germline CDR1 and CDR2 sequences are MNHEY and SMNVEV (reference sequence). This CDR3 has 15 amino acids. CDR3 amino acids: CASSTRGLTGQPQHF. The CDR3 DNA reads as TGTGCCAGCAGCACCCGGGGATTAACGGGACAGCCCCAGCATTTT.

The genes are TRBV27 and TRBJ1-5, with TRBD1 identical over 10 bases. The CDR3 has 18 amino acids. V shed 5 bases and J 2 bases; nucleotides not matched to a gene: 12. Germline V gives CDR1 MNHEY, CDR2 SMNVEV (reference sequence). CDR3 region: CASSPSDRGRRGNQPQHF. CDR3 nucleotides: TGTGCCAGCAGTCCATCAGACAGGGGGCGCCGGGGCAATCAGCCCCAGCATTTT.

This sequence joins TRBV28 and TRBJ2-5; the match to TRBD2 covers 8 bases. CDR1 is MDHEN and CDR2 is SYDVKM in the germline V gene. There are 19 residues in the CDR3. J was trimmed by 2 bases and V by 3 bases; bases with no gene match: 17. DNA of the CDR3: TGTGCCAGCAGTTTCAATCAAATCAGCGGGAGCCTTAAACAAGAGACCCAGTACTTC. Residues: CASSFNQISGSLKQETQYF.

The chain couples TRBV5-1 to TRBJ1-5; 8 bases match TRBD1. The CDR3 length is 17 residues. Germline trimming cut 4 bases from V and 2 bases from J; bases unmatched to any gene: 11. Germline V gene data show CDR1 as SGHRS and CDR2 as YFSETQ. The CDR3 region is CASSLNPTGEGNQPQHF. Written as DNA, the CDR3 is TGCGCCAGCAGCCTAAACCCGACAGGGGAGGGCAATCAGCCCCAGCATTTT.

The chain couples TRBV27 to TRBJ2-7, with 7 bases fitting TRBD2. Germline V gene data show CDR1 as MNHEY and CDR2 as SMNVEV (reference sequence). V lost 6 bases, J lost 4 bases, and 18 bases stayed unmatched. CDR3 length: 17 residues. The chain's CDR3 is CASSPTPGGFYTYEQYF. CDR3 nucleotides: TGTGCCAGCAGCCCGACCCCGGGGGGATTCTATACTTACGAGCAGTACTTC.

J is TRBJ2-3 and V is TRBV2; weak D call: TRBD2 (5 bases). The CDR3 spans 13 residues. V lost 5 bases to trimming and J lost 8 bases, with 14 bases between them. Per the germline V gene, CDR1 is SNHLY and CDR2 is FYNNEI. CDR3 in amino acids: CASSPIPRGTQYF. CDR3 sequence (DNA): TGTGCCAGCAGTCCTATACCTCGGGGTACGCAGTATTTT.

The chain is built from TRBV28 and TRBJ1-5; D is unclear. Trimming left V 5 bases short and J 4 bases short, with 21 bases between. This CDR3 contains 17 residues. Germline V lookup: CDR1 MDHEN, CDR2 SYDVKM. CDR3 residues: CASSPYRLGLSNQPQHF. The DNA for the CDR3 is TGTGCCAGCAGTCCGTATCGCTTAGGACTGAGTAATCAGCCCCAGCATTTT.